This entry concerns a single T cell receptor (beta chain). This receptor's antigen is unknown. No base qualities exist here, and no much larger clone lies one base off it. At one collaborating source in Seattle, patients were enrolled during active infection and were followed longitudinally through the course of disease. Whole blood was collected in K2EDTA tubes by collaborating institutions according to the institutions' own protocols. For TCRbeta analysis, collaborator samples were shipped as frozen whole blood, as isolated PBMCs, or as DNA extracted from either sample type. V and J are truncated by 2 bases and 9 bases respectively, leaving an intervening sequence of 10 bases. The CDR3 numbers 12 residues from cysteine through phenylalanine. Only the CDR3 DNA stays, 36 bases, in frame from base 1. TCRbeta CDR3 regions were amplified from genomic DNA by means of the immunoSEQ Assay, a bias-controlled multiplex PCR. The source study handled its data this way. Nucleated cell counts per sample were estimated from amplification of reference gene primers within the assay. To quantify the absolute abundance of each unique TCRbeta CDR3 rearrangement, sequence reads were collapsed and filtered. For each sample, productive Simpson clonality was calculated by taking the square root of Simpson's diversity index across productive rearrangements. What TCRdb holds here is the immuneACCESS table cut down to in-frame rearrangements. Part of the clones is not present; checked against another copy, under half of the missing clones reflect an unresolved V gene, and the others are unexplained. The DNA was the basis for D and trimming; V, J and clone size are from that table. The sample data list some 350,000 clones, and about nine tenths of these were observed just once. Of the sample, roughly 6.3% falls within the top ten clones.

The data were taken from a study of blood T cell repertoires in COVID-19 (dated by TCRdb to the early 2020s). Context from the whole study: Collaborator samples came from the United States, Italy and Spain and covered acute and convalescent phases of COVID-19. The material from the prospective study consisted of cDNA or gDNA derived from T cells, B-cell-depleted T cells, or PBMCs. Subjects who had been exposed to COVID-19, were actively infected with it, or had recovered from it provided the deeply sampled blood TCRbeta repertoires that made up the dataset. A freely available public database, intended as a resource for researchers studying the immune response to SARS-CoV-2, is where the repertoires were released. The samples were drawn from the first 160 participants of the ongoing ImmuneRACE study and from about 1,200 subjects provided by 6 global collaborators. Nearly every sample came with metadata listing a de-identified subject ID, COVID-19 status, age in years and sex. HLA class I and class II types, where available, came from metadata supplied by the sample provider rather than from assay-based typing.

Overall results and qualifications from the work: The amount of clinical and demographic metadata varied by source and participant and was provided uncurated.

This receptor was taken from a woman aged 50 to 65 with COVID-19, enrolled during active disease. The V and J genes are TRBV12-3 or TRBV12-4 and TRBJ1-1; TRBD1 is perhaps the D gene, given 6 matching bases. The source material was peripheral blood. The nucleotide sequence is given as TGTGCCAGCAGTTTAAGGACAGAAAAAGCTTTCTTT. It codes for CASSLRTEKAFF.